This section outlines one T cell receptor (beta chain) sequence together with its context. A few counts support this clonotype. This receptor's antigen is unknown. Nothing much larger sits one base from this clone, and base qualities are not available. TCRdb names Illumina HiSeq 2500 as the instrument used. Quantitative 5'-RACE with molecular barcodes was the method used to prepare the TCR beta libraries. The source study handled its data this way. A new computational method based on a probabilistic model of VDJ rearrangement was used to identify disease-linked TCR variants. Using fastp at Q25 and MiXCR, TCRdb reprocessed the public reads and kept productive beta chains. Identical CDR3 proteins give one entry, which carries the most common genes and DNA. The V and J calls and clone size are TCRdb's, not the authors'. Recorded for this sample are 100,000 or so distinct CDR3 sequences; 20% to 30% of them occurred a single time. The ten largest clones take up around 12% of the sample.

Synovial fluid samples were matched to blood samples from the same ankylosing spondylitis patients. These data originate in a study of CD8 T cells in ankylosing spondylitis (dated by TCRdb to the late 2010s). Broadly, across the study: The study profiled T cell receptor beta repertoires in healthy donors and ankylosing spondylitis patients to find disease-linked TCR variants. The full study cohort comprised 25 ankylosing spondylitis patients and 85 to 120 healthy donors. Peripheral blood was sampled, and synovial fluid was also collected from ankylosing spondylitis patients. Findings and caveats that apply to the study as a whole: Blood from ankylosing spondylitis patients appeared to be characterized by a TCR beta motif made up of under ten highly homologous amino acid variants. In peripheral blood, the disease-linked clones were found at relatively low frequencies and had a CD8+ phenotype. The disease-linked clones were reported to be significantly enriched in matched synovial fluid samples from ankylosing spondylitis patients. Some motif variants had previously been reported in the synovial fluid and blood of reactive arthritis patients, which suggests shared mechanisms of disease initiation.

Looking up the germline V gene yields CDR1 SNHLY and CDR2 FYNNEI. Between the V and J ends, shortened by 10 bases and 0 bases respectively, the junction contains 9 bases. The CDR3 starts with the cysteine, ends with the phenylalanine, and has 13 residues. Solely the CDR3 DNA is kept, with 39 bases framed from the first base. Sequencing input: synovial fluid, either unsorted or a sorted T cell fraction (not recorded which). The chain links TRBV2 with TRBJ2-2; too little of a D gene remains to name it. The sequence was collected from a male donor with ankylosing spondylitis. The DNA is TGTGCCATCTCCAGGTCGAACACCGGGGAGCTGTTTTTT. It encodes CAISRSNTGELFF. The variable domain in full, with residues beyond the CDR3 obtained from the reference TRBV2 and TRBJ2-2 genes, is EPEVTQTPSHQVTQMGQEVILRCVPISNHLYFYWYRQILGQKVEFLVSFYNNEISEKSEIFDDQFSVERPDGSNFTLKIRSTKLEDSAMYFCAISRSNTGELFFGEGSRLTVL.